This T cell receptor beta chain was captured in a study of T cells in Graves' hyperthyroidism and ophthalmopathy. This clonotype has ten or more counts. No antigen is known for it. Amplification targeted TCR beta CDR3 regions from RNA transcripts. The TCR CDR3 was amplified in a first-round RT-PCR using the HTBI primer set. One entry per CDR3 protein, called by TCRdb with MiXCR from the multiplex PCR reads. The sample records under 650,000 distinct CDR3 sequences, roughly 15% being singletons. This CDR3 is built from 16 residues. With 5 bases clipped from V and 5 bases from J, the junction kept 12 bases outside the gene matches. Germline V gene data show CDR1 as SNHLY and CDR2 as FYNNEI. Study-wide findings and caveats: A model of 13 V-J pairs discriminated ophthalmopathy from stable hyperthyroidism.

Graves' hyperthyroidism showing no ophthalmopathy progression within 18 months was considered stable. Newly diagnosed hyperthyroidism patients aged 18 to 65 years had disease lasting under 2 months. Lactation, pregnancy, other autoimmune disease or uncontrolled infection excluded patients. This TCR was recovered from a woman in her thirties with Graves' hyperthyroidism. The source material was blood. This chain uses TRBV2 with TRBJ2-3; 8 nucleotides agree with TRBD2. The CDR3 is CASSPWGAGGVDTQYF. The CDR3 region has the DNA TGTGCCAGCAGTCCCTGGGGGGCGGGAGGCGTAGATACGCAGTATTTT.